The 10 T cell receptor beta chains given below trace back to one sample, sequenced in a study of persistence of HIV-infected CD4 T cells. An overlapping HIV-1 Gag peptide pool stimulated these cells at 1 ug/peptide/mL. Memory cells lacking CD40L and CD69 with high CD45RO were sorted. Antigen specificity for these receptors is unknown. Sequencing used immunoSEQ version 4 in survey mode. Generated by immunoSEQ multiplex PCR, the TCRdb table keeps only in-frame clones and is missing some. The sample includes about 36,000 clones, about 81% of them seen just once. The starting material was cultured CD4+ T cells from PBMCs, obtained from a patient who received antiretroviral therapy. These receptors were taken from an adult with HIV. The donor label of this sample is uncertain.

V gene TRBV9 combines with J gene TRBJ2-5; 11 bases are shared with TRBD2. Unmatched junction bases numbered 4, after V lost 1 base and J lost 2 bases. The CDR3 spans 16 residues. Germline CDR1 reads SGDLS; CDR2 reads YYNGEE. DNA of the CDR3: TGTGCCAGCAGCGTAACAAGGACTAGCGGGCAAGAGACCCAGTACTTC. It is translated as CASSVTRTSGQETQYF.

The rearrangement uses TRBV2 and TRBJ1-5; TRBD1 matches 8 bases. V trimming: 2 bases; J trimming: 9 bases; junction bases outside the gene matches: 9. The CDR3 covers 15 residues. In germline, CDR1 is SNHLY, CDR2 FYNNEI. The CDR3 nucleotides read TGTGCCAGCAGTGAAACCCTGACAGGGACAGGGCCCCAGCATTTT. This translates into CASSETLTGTGPQHF.

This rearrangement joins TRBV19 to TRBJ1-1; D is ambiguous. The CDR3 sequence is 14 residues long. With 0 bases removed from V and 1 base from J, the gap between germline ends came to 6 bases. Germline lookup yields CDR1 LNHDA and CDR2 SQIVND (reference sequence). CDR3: CASSIEARNTEAFF. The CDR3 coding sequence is TGTGCCAGTAGTATAGAGGCGAGGAACACTGAAGCTTTCTTT.

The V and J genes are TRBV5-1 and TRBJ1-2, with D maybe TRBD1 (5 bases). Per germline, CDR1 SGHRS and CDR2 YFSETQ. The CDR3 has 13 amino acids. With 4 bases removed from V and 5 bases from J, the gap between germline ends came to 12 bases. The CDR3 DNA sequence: TGCGCCAGCAGCCCGACAGCCGGTTATGGCTACACCTTC. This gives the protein CASSPTAGYGYTF.

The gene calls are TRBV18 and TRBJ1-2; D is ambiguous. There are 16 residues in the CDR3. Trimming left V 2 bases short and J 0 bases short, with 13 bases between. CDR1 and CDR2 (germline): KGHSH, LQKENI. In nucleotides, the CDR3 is TGTGCCAGCTCACCATTGGATGTTTCAGCTAACTATGGCTACACCTTC. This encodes CASSPLDVSANYGYTF.

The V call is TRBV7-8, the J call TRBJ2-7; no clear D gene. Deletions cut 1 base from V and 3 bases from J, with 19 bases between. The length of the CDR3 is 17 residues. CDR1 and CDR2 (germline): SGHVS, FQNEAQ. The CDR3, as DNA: TGTGCCAGCAGCTTAGGAATTAACCTCGGGCTCAGCTACGAGCAGTACTTC. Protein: CASSLGINLGLSYEQYF.

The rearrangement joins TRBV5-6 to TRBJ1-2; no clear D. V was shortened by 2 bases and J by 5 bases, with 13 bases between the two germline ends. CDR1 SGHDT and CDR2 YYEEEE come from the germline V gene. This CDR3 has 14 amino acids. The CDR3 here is CASSLDERGYGYTF. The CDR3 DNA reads TGTGCCAGCAGCTTAGACGAGCGTGGGTATGGCTACACCTTC.

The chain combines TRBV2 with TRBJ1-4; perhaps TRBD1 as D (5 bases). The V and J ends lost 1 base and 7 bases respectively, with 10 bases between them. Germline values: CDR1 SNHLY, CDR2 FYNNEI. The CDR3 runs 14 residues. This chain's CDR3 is CASSEESGSEKLFF. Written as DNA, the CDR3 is TGTGCCAGCAGTGAAGAATCAGGGAGTGAAAAACTGTTTTTT.

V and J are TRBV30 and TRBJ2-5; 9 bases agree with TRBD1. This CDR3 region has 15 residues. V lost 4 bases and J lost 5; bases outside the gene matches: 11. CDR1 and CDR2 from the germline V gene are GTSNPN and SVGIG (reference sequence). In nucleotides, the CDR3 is TGTGCCTGGACCAGACGGGACAGGGTAACGGAGACCCAGTACTTC. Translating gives CAWTRRDRVTETQYF.

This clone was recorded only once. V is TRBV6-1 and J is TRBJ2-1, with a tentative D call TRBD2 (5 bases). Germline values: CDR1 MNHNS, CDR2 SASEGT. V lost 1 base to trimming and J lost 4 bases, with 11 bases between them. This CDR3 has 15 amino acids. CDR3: CASSEVSEGYNEQFF. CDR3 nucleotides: TGTGCCAGCAGTGAAGTTAGCGAAGGGTACAATGAGCAGTTCTTC.